The 2 T cell receptor beta chains below all came from one sample that was sequenced in a study of control samples from healthy donors and cancer patients. Libraries were prepared by immunoSEQ multiplex PCR; TCRdb keeps only in-frame clonotypes and omits some of them. The data hold around 75,000 clones, with 85% to 95% observed a single time. Sample: blood. These receptors were collected from a woman aged 55 to 70 in good health.

This rearrangement joins TRBV6-5 to TRBJ1-2; D call uncertain. V dropped 6 bases and J dropped 5 bases, with 13 bases sitting between them. Germline V gene data show CDR1 as MNHEY and CDR2 as SVGAGI. This CDR3 contains 13 residues. This chain's CDR3 is CASRFGRPYGYTF. Written as DNA, the CDR3 is TGTGCCAGCAGGTTCGGCAGGCCATATGGCTACACCTTC.

V is TRBV5-6 and J is TRBJ1-5; D not resolved. The germline gives CDR1 SGHDT, CDR2 YYEEEE. V was trimmed by 2 bases and J by 1 base, leaving 10 bases between them. This CDR3 region has 15 residues. The CDR3, as DNA: TGTGCCAGCAGCTTTCGTGACAAGAGCAATCAGCCCCAGCATTTT. As protein: CASSFRDKSNQPQHF. The full variable domain, completed using reference TRBV5-6 and TRBJ1-5, is DAGVTQSPTHLIKTRGQQVTLRCSPKSGHDTVSWYQQALGQGPQFIFQYYEEEERQRGNFPDRFSGHQFPNYSSELNVNALLLGDSALYLCASSFRDKSNQPQHFGDGTRLSIL.